Sequencing of this T cell receptor beta chain was carried out in a study of blood T cells in healthy people across ages. Alongside a J-beta primer mix, a sample-barcoded 5' primer served in a second PCR lasting about 6 to 11 cycles. TCRdb analysed the 5' RACE reads with MiXCR anew, one entry per CDR3 protein. Among 1.2 million to 1.5 million distinct CDR3 sequences, around 42% were seen once, and the ten largest hold 6.5% to 10%. The CDR3 is 16 amino acids. Germline V gene data show CDR1 as SGHRS and CDR2 as YFSETQ. V was pared by 1 base and J by 9 bases, with 20 bases between. Regarding this clonotype: Its specificity is not known.

Whole-study results and caveats: Strong correlation existed between TCR beta diversity and naive T cell percentage.

The V call is TRBV5-1, the J call TRBJ2-1, with D tentatively TRBD1 (6 bases). The source is a young woman in good health. Sequencing was carried out using blood. For the CDR3, the DNA is TGCGCCAGCAGCTTGCCTGGGGGCAGATATTCGGGTGAGCAGTTCTTC. Amino acid sequence: CASSLPGGRYSGEQFF.